The following is a T cell receptor (beta chain) sequence with its context. Its antigen is not known. The PCR contained 60 Vbeta and 13 Jbeta primers. In the original processing: A later analysis tallied tens of millions of unique TCR beta chains, about 12 million of them shared. Generated by immunoSEQ multiplex PCR, the TCRdb table keeps only in-frame clones and is missing some. Clone size and the V and J calls come from that table; the DNA yielded D and trimming. The sample lists roughly 180,000 clones; around 80% were seen once. V was trimmed by 10 bases and J by 4 bases, leaving 11 bases between them. The CDR3 has 12 amino acids. Looked up from germline, CDR1 is SEHNR and CDR2 is FQNEAQ (reference sequence). This specimen comes from a study of cytomegalovirus exposure and HLA in healthy donors. General study points: Across HLA loci, a later analysis found differing TCR association rates, with DRB1 most and HLA-C fewest. The authors excluded some V segments, including TRBV6-2 and TRBV6-3, as indistinguishable.

The chain employs TRBV7-9 and TRBJ2-1; D possibly corresponds to TRBD2 (6 bases). Sequenced: PBMCs. This receptor was identified in a female donor in good health and CMV-seronegative. The CDR3 is CATEGLYNEQFF. Written as DNA, the CDR3 is TGTGCCACGGAGGGGCTTTACAATGAGCAGTTCTTC.